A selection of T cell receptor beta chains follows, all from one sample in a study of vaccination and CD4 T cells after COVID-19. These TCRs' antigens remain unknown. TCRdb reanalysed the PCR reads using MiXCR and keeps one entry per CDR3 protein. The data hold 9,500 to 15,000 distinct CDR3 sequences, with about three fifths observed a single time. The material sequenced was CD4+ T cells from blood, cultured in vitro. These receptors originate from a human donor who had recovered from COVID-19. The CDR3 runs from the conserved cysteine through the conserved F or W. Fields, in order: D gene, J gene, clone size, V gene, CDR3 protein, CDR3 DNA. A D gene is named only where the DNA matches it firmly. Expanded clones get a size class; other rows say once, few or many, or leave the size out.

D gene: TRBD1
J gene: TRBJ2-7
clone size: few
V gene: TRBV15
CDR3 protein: CATSSRQGEYEQYF
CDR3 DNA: TGTGCCACCAGCAGTCGACAGGGAGAGTACGAGCAGTACTTC

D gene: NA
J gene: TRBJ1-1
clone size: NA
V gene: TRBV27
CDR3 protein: CASSLRAGEAFF
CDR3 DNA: TGTGCCAGCAGTTTACGGGCAGGAGAAGCTTTCTTT

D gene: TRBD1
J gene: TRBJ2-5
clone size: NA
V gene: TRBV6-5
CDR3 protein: CASSYTPPGTGGQETQYF
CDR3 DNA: TGTGCCAGCAGTTACACACCCCCCGGGACAGGGGGTCAAGAGACCCAGTACTTC

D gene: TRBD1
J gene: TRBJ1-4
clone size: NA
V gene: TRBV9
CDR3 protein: CASSLRGQGNEKLFF
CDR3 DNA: TGTGCCAGCAGCCTCCGTGGACAGGGGAACGAAAAACTGTTTTTT

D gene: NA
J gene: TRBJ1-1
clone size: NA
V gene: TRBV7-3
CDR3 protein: CASSLQLNTEAFF
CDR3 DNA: TGTGCCAGCAGCTTACAGCTGAACACTGAAGCTTTCTTT

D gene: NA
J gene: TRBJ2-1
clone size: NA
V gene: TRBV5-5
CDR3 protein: CASSLIVTGNEQFF
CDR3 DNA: TGTGCCAGCAGCTTGATTGTGACAGGCAATGAGCAGTTCTTC

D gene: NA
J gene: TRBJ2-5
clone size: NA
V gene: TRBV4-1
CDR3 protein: CASSQADTYQETQYF
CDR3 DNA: TGCGCCAGCAGCCAAGCCGACACTTACCAAGAGACCCAGTACTTC

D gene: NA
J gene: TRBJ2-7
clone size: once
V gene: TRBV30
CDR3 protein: CAWSVPLVYEQYF
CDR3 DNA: TGTGCCTGGAGTGTACCCCTAGTCTACGAGCAGTACTTC

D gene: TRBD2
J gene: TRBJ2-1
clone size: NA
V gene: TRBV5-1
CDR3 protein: CASSPGTSGNNEQFF
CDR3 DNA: TGCGCCAGCAGCCCCGGGACTAGCGGAAACAATGAGCAGTTCTTC

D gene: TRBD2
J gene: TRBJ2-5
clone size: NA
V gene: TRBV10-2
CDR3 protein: CASSPGGETQYF
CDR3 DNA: TGCGCCAGCAGCCCGGGAGGAGAGACCCAGTACTTC

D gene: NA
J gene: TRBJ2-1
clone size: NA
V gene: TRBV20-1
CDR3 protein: CSASHRGPIDEQFF
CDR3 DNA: TGCAGTGCTAGTCATCGAGGACCCATCGATGAGCAGTTCTTC

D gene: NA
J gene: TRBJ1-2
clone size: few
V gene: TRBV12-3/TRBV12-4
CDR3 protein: CASSFGGANGYTF
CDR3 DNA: TGTGCCAGCAGTTTTGGGGGGGCGAATGGCTACACCTTC

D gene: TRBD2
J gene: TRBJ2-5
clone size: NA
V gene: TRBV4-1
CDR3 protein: CASSQDLGGGPPETQYF
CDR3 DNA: TGCGCCAGCAGCCAAGATCTTGGGGGAGGGCCGCCAGAGACCCAGTACTTC

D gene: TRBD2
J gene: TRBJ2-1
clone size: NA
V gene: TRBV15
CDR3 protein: CATSRDWRESYNEQFF
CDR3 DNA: TGTGCCACCAGCAGAGATTGGCGGGAGAGCTACAATGAGCAGTTCTTC

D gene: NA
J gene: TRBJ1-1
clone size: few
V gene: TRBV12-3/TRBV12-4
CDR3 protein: CASSWDPRTEAFF
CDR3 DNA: TGTGCCAGCAGTTGGGACCCTCGGACTGAAGCTTTCTTT

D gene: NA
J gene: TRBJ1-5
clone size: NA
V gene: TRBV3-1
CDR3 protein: CASSPGTESNQPQHF
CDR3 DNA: TGTGCCAGCAGCCCAGGGACTGAGAGCAATCAGCCCCAGCATTTT

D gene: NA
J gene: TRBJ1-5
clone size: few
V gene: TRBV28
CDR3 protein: CASSLFPGSPYSNQPQHF
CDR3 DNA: TGTGCCAGCAGTTTATTCCCCGGCAGCCCCTATAGCAATCAGCCCCAGCATTTT

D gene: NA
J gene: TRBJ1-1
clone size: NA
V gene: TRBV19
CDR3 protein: CASSFRQNTEAFF
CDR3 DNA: TGTGCCAGTAGTTTCCGACAGAACACTGAAGCTTTCTTT

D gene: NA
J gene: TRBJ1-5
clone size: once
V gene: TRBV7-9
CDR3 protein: CASSFSGTQSRQPQHF
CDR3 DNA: TGTGCCAGCAGCTTCTCCGGGACTCAGAGCCGTCAGCCCCAGCATTTT

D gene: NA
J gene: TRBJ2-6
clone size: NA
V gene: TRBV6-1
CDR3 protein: CASRSQDSGANVLTF
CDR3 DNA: TGTGCCAGTAGAAGTCAGGACTCTGGGGCCAACGTCCTGACTTTC

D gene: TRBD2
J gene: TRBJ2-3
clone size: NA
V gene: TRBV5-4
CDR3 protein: CASSLRLAGDTQYF
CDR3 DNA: TGTGCCAGCAGCCTGCGGCTAGCGGGAGATACGCAGTATTTT

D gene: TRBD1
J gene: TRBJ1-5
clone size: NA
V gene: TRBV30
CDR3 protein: CAWSSHLDGTGGRRGNQPQHF
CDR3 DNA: TGTGCCTGGAGTTCCCACCTAGATGGGACAGGGGGCAGGCGGGGCAATCAGCCCCAGCATTTT

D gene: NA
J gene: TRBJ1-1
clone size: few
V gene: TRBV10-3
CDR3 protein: CAISEPGTEAFF
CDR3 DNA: TGTGCCATCAGTGAGCCCGGAACTGAAGCTTTCTTT

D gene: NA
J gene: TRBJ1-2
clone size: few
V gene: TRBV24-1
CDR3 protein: CATSDFSNYGYTF
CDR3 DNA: TGTGCCACCAGTGATTTCAGCAACTATGGCTACACCTTC

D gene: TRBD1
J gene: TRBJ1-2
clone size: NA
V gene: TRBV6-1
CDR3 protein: CASSRAGTGNGYTF
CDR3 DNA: TGTGCCAGCAGTCGCGCCGGGACAGGGAATGGCTACACCTTC